These T cell receptor beta chains were read from a single sample in a study of blood T cell repertoires in COVID-19. Sequencing was performed with immunoSEQ multiplex PCR; in TCRdb, only in-frame clones are kept and a portion is missing. Here the sample spans some 180,000 clones, roughly 90% being singletons. The specimen was peripheral blood. All receptors derive from a man aged 18 to 29 with COVID-19, enrolled during active disease. The CDR3 runs from the conserved cysteine through the conserved F or W. D genes are given only for firm matches. Size is omitted from some rows. Given values are once, few, many or a class for expanded clones.

d_call j_call v_call clone_size cdr3_nt cdr3_aa
TRBD2 TRBJ2-1 TRBV4-3 . TGCGCCAGCAGCCAAGGCGCTAGCGGGAGGGCCCCGAGCTCCTACAATGAGCAGTTCTTC CASSQGASGRAPSSYNEQFF
. TRBJ2-4 TRBV19 . TGTGCCAGTAGTATATGGCCCCTTAACATTCAGTACTTC CASSIWPLNIQYF
. TRBJ2-5 TRBV5-1 . TGCGCCAGCAGCTTGTTCCTGGACTCCGACAGGAAAGAGACCCAGTACTTC CASSLFLDSDRKETQYF
. TRBJ2-1 TRBV27 . TGTGCCAGCAGTGCGCCCCGGGACTCCCTCTACAATGAGCAGTTCTTC CASSAPRDSLYNEQFF
TRBD1 TRBJ1-5 TRBV6-5 . TGTGCCAGCAGTTATAGGACAGGGGGCAATCAGCCCCAGCATTTT CASSYRTGGNQPQHF
TRBD2 TRBJ2-7 TRBV28 . TGTGCCAGCAGCCGAGATGGGACTAGCGGGAGGGCCGGCTGGGGCGAGCAGTACTTC CASSRDGTSGRAGWGEQYF
. TRBJ1-1 TRBV27 . TGTGCCAGCAGTGCTACAGGGATGAACACTGAAGCTTTCTTT CASSATGMNTEAFF
. TRBJ1-6 TRBV6-2/TRBV6-3 . TGTGCCAGCAGTTACGGGAGGAGCTCCTATAATTCACCCCTCCACTTT CASSYGRSSYNSPLHF
. TRBJ2-3 TRBV3-1/TRBV3-2 . TGTGCCAGCAGCAGAAACACTGAAGGCGGGGCTACGCAGTATTTT CASSRNTEGGATQYF
. TRBJ2-2 TRBV27 . TGTGCCAGCAGTCTTTCAGGGGTCGGGGAGCTGTTTTTT CASSLSGVGELFF
. TRBJ2-3 TRBV27 once TGTGCCAGCAGTCCACCCGGGGGTCGAGCAGATACGCAGTATTTT CASSPPGGRADTQYF
. TRBJ1-2 TRBV6-1 once TGTGCCAGCAGTGACAGCGATGGCTACACCTTC CASSDSDGYTF
TRBD2 TRBJ2-7 TRBV27 . TGTACCAGCAGTCCCCGATCGCTAGCGGTCTCCTACGAGCAGTACTTC CTSSPRSLAVSYEQYF
. TRBJ2-5 TRBV3-1/TRBV3-2 . TGTGCCAGCAGCCAAGAGGTTGGCAGGTGGGGGGACCAGTACTTC CASSQEVGRWGDQYF
. TRBJ1-5 TRBV28 . TGTGCCAGCAGTTTCCGCCACTATAGCAATCAGCCCCAGCATTTT CASSFRHYSNQPQHF
TRBD1 TRBJ1-5 TRBV19 . TGTGCCAGTAGTCCCACAGGGGGCAATCAGCCCCAGCATTTT CASSPTGGNQPQHF
. TRBJ1-1 TRBV6-5 once TGTGCCAGCAGTTACTCGCGAGGGAACACTGAAGCTTTCTTT CASSYSRGNTEAFF
TRBD2 TRBJ2-7 TRBV5-8 . TGTGCCAGCAGCGAAGGAGCGGGAGTCCGGTCAGACGAGCAGTACTTC CASSEGAGVRSDEQYF
TRBD2 TRBJ2-3 TRBV11-3 . TGTGCCAGCAGCTGGGACTACACAGATACGCAGTATTTT CASSWDYTDTQYF
. TRBJ2-3 TRBV3-1/TRBV3-2 . TGTGCCAGCAGCCAAGTCAAGACAATCACAGATACGCAGTATTTT CASSQVKTITDTQYF
. TRBJ1-5 TRBV14 . TGTGCCAGCAGCCAAGGCGGTAATCAGCCCCAGCATTTT CASSQGGNQPQHF
. TRBJ1-3 TRBV5-8 once TGTGCCAGCAGCCCGGGGAACAGCGGCTCTGGAAACACCATATATTTT CASSPGNSGSGNTIYF
TRBD1 TRBJ1-1 TRBV6-2/TRBV6-3 . TGTGCCAGCAGTTTCCAAACCCTACAGGGGGCCACTGAAGCTTTCTTT CASSFQTLQGATEAFF
. TRBJ1-2 TRBV30 . TGTGCCTGGACCTTTAATCCCAAAAGCGGCTACACCTTC CAWTFNPKSGYTF
TRBD1 TRBJ1-6 TRBV9 . TGTGCCAGCAGCCCGTGGGGGACAGGGAATTCACCCCTCCACTTT CASSPWGTGNSPLHF